This T cell receptor beta chain is from a study of CD8+ T cells in alopecia areata (dated by TCRdb to 2017 to 2018). In terms of the full investigation: Treated patients were enrolled in an open-label pilot trial of oral tofacitinib at 5 to 10 mg twice daily for moderate-to-severe alopecia areata. Tofacitinib was given for 6 to 18 months, followed by 6 months of follow-up off drug to assess delayed response and recurrence. For the treated patients, the SALT score, which quantifies what percentage of scalp surface area is affected, served as the measure of disease severity. The study used high-throughput TCRbeta sequencing to examine T cell clonal expansion in alopecia areata, in both the C3H/HeJ mouse model and human patients. On the human side, TCRbeta sequencing was run on scalp tissue and on sorted CD4+ and CD8+ peripheral blood T cells from healthy controls and from alopecia areata patients with either patchy or totalis/universalis disease. Patients on tofacitinib were biopsied at baseline and after 4 and 24 weeks of treatment, and several of the patients also had a later scalp biopsy. Scalp clonality was compared among normal scalp (n=4), patchy alopecia areata scalp (n=8), and alopecia totalis/universalis scalp (n=8). RNA was extracted with the PAXgene miRNA kit for fixed scalp, the miRNeasy kit for PBMCs, and the RNeasy kit for mouse skin. Amplification of TCRbeta CDR3 regions was done by immunoSEQ multiplex PCR using 35 Vbeta forward primers and 13 Jbeta reverse primers. Broader findings and caveats from the paper: TCR sequences shared between patients were less clear than in mice, possibly partly because of HLA diversity in the patient population. Higher clonality and more expanded CD8+ clones were observed in lesional scalp than in normal scalp, particularly in alopecia totalis/universalis, a finding suggestive of antigenic drive. Resident alphabeta T cells in normal human skin are also sequenced, complicating scalp TCR repertoire analysis, unlike mouse skin dominated by gammadelta T cells. Tofacitinib significantly decreased scalp clonality and the number of expanded CD8+ clones among the top 100 scalp clones. Many expanded lesional clones were found to persist in scalp and blood during tofacitinib treatment, and relapse after treatment cessation may be partly explained by this persistence. Because the treated cohort was small and had only one nonresponder, larger studies are needed to examine links between baseline CD8+ expansion and response.

Regarding this clone: Its antigen is still unknown. No qualities accompany the bases; no much larger clone lies one base away.

Library preparation was by the immunoSEQ multiplex PCR assay. To provide template for TCR sequencing, every sample had RNA extracted and reverse transcribed into cDNA. SuperScript III was used to make first-strand cDNA, primed with a 2:1 mix of oligo-dT and random hexamers. A synthetic immune receptor repertoire was used to assess amplification bias, and residual bias was removed computationally. On the authors' methods: After raw reads were preprocessed to remove errors, the CDR3 was defined following IMGT conventions as running from the conserved cysteine to phenylalanine. Clonality was calculated as 1 minus Shannon entropy normalized by log2 of the number of productive unique TCRs. CD4 or CD8 identity of scalp clones was inferred by cross-referencing scalp TCRbeta sequences with sorted blood CD4 and CD8 repertoires. Sourced from immuneACCESS, this table was stored by TCRdb with only in-frame sequences that have V and J called. A share of the clones is absent; for the studies checked, an unresolved V gene accounts for under half, and the remainder has no known explanation. The DNA gave D and trimming, while V, J and clone size come from that table. The sample profile shows 250,000 to 300,000 clones; 58% of them were found once. The ten largest clones add up to under 2% of the sample.

Based on the germline V gene (reference sequence), the CDR1 and CDR2 sequences are GTSNPN and SVGIG. Taken from cysteine to phenylalanine, the CDR3 has 13 residues. The DNA shown is the 39-base CDR3, in frame from base 1. V and J lose 3 bases and 4 bases, and a span of 10 bases separates them. Sample time point, as interpreted from the label and publication: 20 to 30 weeks on oral tofacitinib. The sample's treatment or condition, from its label and the paper: oral pan-JAK inhibitor, 5-10 mg twice daily. Peripheral blood and lesional scalp punch biopsies were obtained from patients with alopecia areata. After PBMCs were isolated by density centrifugation and stained for CD3, CD4 and CD8, a FACSAria was used to sort CD4+ and CD8+ T cells.

The input for sequencing was CD4+ T cells sorted from blood, taken at week 24, from a patient treated with tofacitinib. Recombination linked TRBV30 to TRBJ1-5, with the D gene too uncertain to name. The clonotype comes from a human donor with alopecia areata. The nucleotides read TGTGCCTGGAGCCCTCGAGGGAATCAGCCCCAGCATTTT. Its translation is CAWSPRGNQPQHF.